Below are 5 T cell receptor beta chains sequenced from a single sample in a study of blood T cell repertoires in COVID-19. Generated by immunoSEQ multiplex PCR, the TCRdb table keeps only in-frame clones and is missing some. This sample yields approximately 290,000 clones, of which 84% are seen a single time; 15% to 19% belongs to the top ten. The sequenced material came from peripheral blood. These receptors all come from a person aged 70 to 85 with COVID-19, enrolled during active disease.

This clone was seen more than once but under ten times. The J gene is TRBJ1-3, the V gene TRBV4-1; a possible D gene is TRBD1 (6 bases). Per germline, CDR1 MGHRA and CDR2 YSYEKL. The CDR3 runs to 15 residues. The V and J ends lost 4 bases and 0 bases respectively, with 10 bases between them. CDR3: CASSLDRNSGNTIYF. The DNA of the CDR3 is TGCGCCAGCAGCCTAGACAGGAACTCTGGAAACACCATATATTTT.

The chain combines TRBV11-2 with TRBJ1-4; D perhaps matches TRBD1 (5 bases). Trimming cost V 2 bases and J 6 bases, with 13 bases left between them. The V gene's germline CDR1 is SGHAT and CDR2 FQNNGV. The CDR3 is 15 residues long. The CDR3 sequence is CASSLLGGGDEKLFF. The CDR3, as DNA: TGTGCCAGCAGCTTATTGGGGGGTGGGGATGAAAAACTGTTTTTT. Full variable domain (rest looked up from reference TRBV11-2 and TRBJ1-4): EAGVAQSPRYKIIEKRQSVAFWCNPISGHATLYWYQQILGQGPKLLIQFQNNGVVDDSQLPKDRFSAERLKGVDSTLKIQPAKLEDSAVYLCASSLLGGGDEKLFFGSGTQLSVL.

This chain uses TRBV11-1 with TRBJ2-5, with D possibly TRBD2 on 5 matching bases. V shed 3 bases and J shed 5 bases, with 10 bases lying between them. CDR3 length: 13 residues. The germline V gene encodes CDR1 SGHAT and CDR2 FQDESV (reference sequence). The CDR3 region is CASSFPGGETQYF. The CDR3, as DNA: TGTGCCAGCAGCTTTCCGGGCGGGGAGACCCAGTACTTC.

The gene calls are TRBV3-1 (or the pseudogene TRBV3-2) and TRBJ2-1; D ambiguous. Germline V gene data show CDR1 as LGHDT and CDR2 as YNNKEL (reference sequence). The CDR3 is 12 amino acids. V lost 9 bases to trimming and J lost 7 bases, with 13 bases between them. CDR3 amino acids: CASGLLLNEQFF. The CDR3 DNA is TGTGCCAGTGGGCTGCTCCTGAATGAGCAGTTCTTC.

The V and J genes are TRBV9 and TRBJ2-3; possibly TRBD1 for D (5 bases). Trimming removed 3 bases at V and 4 bases at J, with 12 bases between. This CDR3 comprises 14 residues. Per the germline V gene, CDR1 is SGDLS and CDR2 is YYNGEE. For the CDR3, the DNA is TGTGCCAGCAGCGAGGCAGGGTGGGCAGATACGCAGTATTTT. Translated, it gives CASSEAGWADTQYF.